The next 21 T cell receptor beta chains were all read from a single sample in a study of shared clonotypes between healthy human individuals. Sequencing was performed with immunoSEQ multiplex PCR; in TCRdb, only in-frame clones are kept and a portion is missing. The sample holds about 1 million clones; 75% are singletons and the top ten take over 1.3%. Material for sequencing was memory CD4+ T cells sorted from blood. Subset meaning: CD45RA-negative fraction. These receptors originate from a man aged 18 to 29 in good health.

The table lists this clone with a count of one. V is TRBV10-3 and J is TRBJ2-5, with D perhaps TRBD1 or TRBD2 (5 bases each). Trimming took off 10 bases at V and 2 bases at J, with 17 bases between the two ends. Germline V gene data show CDR1 as ENHRY and CDR2 as SYGVKD. The CDR3 covers 14 residues. The CDR3 DNA sequence: TGTGCCACCGCAACCGGGACCGAACAAGAGACCCAGTACTTC. It encodes CATATGTEQETQYF.

The table lists this clone with a few counts. This chain links TRBV19 with TRBJ2-1; TRBD2 agrees at 12 bases. From germline, CDR1 is LNHDA and CDR2 SQIVND (reference sequence). With 7 bases clipped from V and 12 bases from J, the junction kept 10 bases outside the gene matches. The CDR3 totals 14 residues. The DNA of the CDR3 is TGTGCCAGTAAAGTGACTAGCGGGAGTTTCGGGCAGTTCTTC. This codes for CASKVTSGSFGQFF.

The chain links TRBV19 to TRBJ1-6, with D perhaps TRBD1 (5 bases). Germline V lookup: CDR1 LNHDA, CDR2 SQIVND (reference sequence). The germline V and J ends were trimmed by 9 bases and 0 bases, with 15 bases remaining between them. The CDR3 is 16 residues long. CDR3 residues: CASSGAGISYNSPLHF. CDR3 sequence (DNA): TGTGCCAGCAGTGGGGCGGGGATCTCCTATAATTCACCCCTCCACTTT.

The V and J genes are TRBV30 and TRBJ2-5; a possible D gene is TRBD1 (7 bases). CDR1 GTSNPN and CDR2 SVGIG come from the germline V gene (reference sequence). The V end was cut by 5 bases, the J end by 5 bases, with 18 bases between. The CDR3 consists of 14 residues. The CDR3 reads CAWCPGPGGETQYF. Here the CDR3 DNA reads TGTGCCTGGTGCCCCGGCCCAGGGGGGGAGACCCAGTACTTC.

The rearrangement uses TRBV5-6 and TRBJ2-3; D unclear. Germline V gene sequence: CDR1 SGHDT, CDR2 YYEEEE. This CDR3 region has 15 residues. Trimming took off 4 bases at V and 1 base at J, with 13 bases between the two ends. CDR3 bases: TGTGCCAGCAGCCGAAGGGCTTTGGGCACAGATACGCAGTATTTT. Encoded protein: CASSRRALGTDTQYF.

The chain carries TRBV12-5 and TRBJ2-3; possible D gene TRBD2, 5 bases. V was cut by 1 base and J by 0 bases, with 14 bases left in between. The CDR3 is made up of 17 amino acids. CDR1 is LGHNT, CDR2 FRNRAP, per germline. CDR3 sequence: CASGLAAGFYSTDTQYF. As DNA, the CDR3 is TGTGCTAGTGGTTTGGCGGCGGGTTTTTATAGCACAGATACGCAGTATTTT. The variable domain in full, completed from reference TRBV12-5 and TRBJ2-3, reads DARVTQTPRHKVTEMGQEVTMRCQPILGHNTVFWYRQTMMQGLELLAYFRNRAPLDDSGMPKDRFSAEMPDATLATLKIQPSEPRDSAVYFCASGLAAGFYSTDTQYFGPGTRLTVL.

This clone was detected many times. The chain employs TRBV5-4 and TRBJ2-1, with D possibly TRBD2 on 6 matching bases. Germline-derived CDR1 and CDR2 are SGHNT and YYREEE (reference sequence). This CDR3 has 13 amino acids. Trimming pared 0 bases from V and 12 bases from J, leaving 13 bases between. CDR3 sequence: CASSLGTPGGQFF. The DNA of the CDR3 is TGTGCCAGCAGCTTGGGGACTCCCGGGGGGCAGTTCTTC.

This sequence joins TRBV7-2 and TRBJ2-5; 14 positions agree with TRBD2. The CDR3 length is 19 residues. Germline V gene sequence: CDR1 SGHTA, CDR2 FQGNSA. Trimming removed 4 bases from V and 7 bases from J; junction bases left unmatched: 17. The CDR3 DNA reads as TGTGCCAGCAGCTCAGGACCTCGGGGACTAGCGGGAGAAGGTGGGACCCAGTACTTC. Protein: CASSSGPRGLAGEGGTQYF.

The rearrangement uses TRBV28 and TRBJ1-6; 9 bases align to TRBD1. With 3 bases clipped from V and 7 bases from J, the junction kept 4 bases outside the gene matches. Germline V gene data show CDR1 as MDHEN and CDR2 as SYDVKM. The CDR3 covers 15 residues. CDR3: CASSLGQGQNSPLHF. Written as DNA, the CDR3 is TGTGCCAGCAGTTTGGGACAGGGTCAAAATTCACCCCTCCACTTT.

The chain recombines TRBV30 with TRBJ2-5, with D possibly matching TRBD2 (5 bases). The end of the DNA aligns better with TRBJ2-7, so the J call may be wrong. The germline CDR1 and CDR2 sequences are GTSNPN and SVGIG (reference sequence). The CDR3 sequence is 13 residues long. The CDR3 spells CALSGGRVDEQYF. Written as DNA, the CDR3 is TGTGCCTTGTCAGGAGGAAGGGTCGACGAGCAGTACTTC.

Here the CDR3 DNA reads TGTGCCAGCTCACCTACTAGCGGGGGGCTCACAGATACGCAGTATTTT. This codes for CASSPTSGGLTDTQYF. The chain has TRBV18 and TRBJ2-3; 12 positions agree with TRBD2. J was trimmed by 2 bases and V by 3 bases; bases with no gene match: 3. The CDR3 length is 16 residues. Germline CDR1 is KGHSH and CDR2 is LQKENI.

This clone was counted a few times. The chain couples TRBV6-5 to TRBJ2-1; D might be TRBD1 (6 bases). The ends were cut back, 5 bases at V and 0 bases at J, with 11 bases in the middle. The CDR3 totals 15 residues. The germline CDR1 and CDR2 sequences are MNHEY and SVGAGI. The CDR3 region is CASSPGQSSYNEQFF. CDR3 nucleotides: TGTGCCAGCAGTCCCGGACAGAGCTCCTACAATGAGCAGTTCTTC.

The gene calls are TRBV18 and TRBJ1-2; 9 nucleotides align to TRBD1. The germline CDR1 and CDR2 sequences are KGHSH and LQKENI. V dropped 6 bases and J dropped 7; count of bases not matched to a gene: 9. The CDR3 consists of 14 residues. CDR3 in amino acids: CASSPTGGLSGYTF. CDR3 bases: TGTGCCAGCTCGCCAACAGGGGGCCTTAGTGGCTACACCTTC.

This clone was seen just once. The genes are TRBV2 and TRBJ1-6, with 7 bases that match TRBD1. CDR1 and CDR2 from the germline V gene are SNHLY and FYNNEI. The V gene end was trimmed by 5 bases and the J gene end by 10 bases; junction bases not matched to a gene: 8. The CDR3 is 14 amino acids. CDR3 sequence: CASSTDRTPSPLHF. CDR3 sequence (DNA): TGTGCCAGCAGTACGGACAGGACTCCCTCACCCCTCCACTTT.

The rearrangement links TRBV18 to TRBJ1-6, with a weak D call TRBD1 (6 bases). Germline V gives CDR1 KGHSH, CDR2 LQKENI. Trimming pared 2 bases from V and 2 bases from J, leaving 13 bases between. The CDR3 is 17 amino acids. In DNA, the CDR3 is TGTGCCAGCTCACCAACTGGCAGGGGAACCTATAATTCACCCCTCCACTTT. Protein: CASSPTGRGTYNSPLHF.

DNA for the CDR3: TGCGCCAGCAGCCCAAGAGAGGGGGCTCTGGGCACCGGGGAGCTGTTTTTT. As protein: CASSPREGALGTGELFF. V and J are TRBV4-3 and TRBJ2-2; TRBD1 matches 7 bases. The CDR3 consists of 17 residues. From germline, CDR1 is LGHNA and CDR2 YSLEER. With 4 bases clipped from V and 4 bases from J, the junction kept 12 bases outside the gene matches.

The chain uses TRBV6-6 and TRBJ1-3; D not certain. V lost 7 bases and J lost 4, with 11 bases in between. The CDR3 runs 13 residues. Germline assignment: CDR1 MNHNY and CDR2 SVGAGI (reference sequence). The CDR3 spells CASTNRFGNTIYF. DNA for the CDR3: TGTGCCAGCACAAACCGATTCGGAAACACCATATATTTT.

This sequence joins TRBV7-2 and TRBJ2-1; tentative D call: TRBD2 (5 bases). Germline CDR1 SGHTA, CDR2 FQGNSA. V lost 2 bases to trimming and J lost 8 bases, with 7 bases between them. CDR3 length equals 12 residues. CDR3 protein: CASSLTRDEQFF. The DNA for the CDR3 is TGTGCCAGCAGCTTAACTAGGGATGAGCAGTTCTTC.

Worth noting for this clone: Different DNA sequences within this sample yield the same CDR3. This chain connects TRBV6-4 to TRBJ2-1; D gene unclear. Trimming left V 2 bases short and J 4 bases short, with 3 bases between. The CDR3 runs 12 residues. Germline V gene sequence: CDR1 MRHNA, CDR2 SNTAGT. DNA of the CDR3: TGTGCCAGCAGTGACCAGTACAATGAGCAGTTCTTC. Its translation is CASSDQYNEQFF.

In this sample, this clone turned up once. The gene calls are TRBV7-9 and TRBJ1-1; D may be TRBD1 (5 bases). V lost 2 bases and J lost 3, with 13 bases in between. The CDR3 spans 15 residues. CDR1 is SEHNR and CDR2 is FQNEAQ in the germline V gene (reference sequence). As DNA, the CDR3 is TGTGCCAGCAGCTTACTGGGGACGGGGTACACTGAAGCTTTCTTT. Amino acids: CASSLLGTGYTEAFF. The variable domain in full, completed from reference TRBV7-9 and TRBJ1-1, reads DTGVSQNPRHKITKRGQNVTFRCDPISEHNRLYWYRQTLGQGPEFLTYFQNEAQLEKSRLLSDRFSAERPKGSFSTLEIQRTEQGDSAMYLCASSLLGTGYTEAFFGQGTRLTVV.

This clone appeared a single time. This chain links TRBV6-5 with TRBJ1-2; D is ambiguous. This CDR3 comprises 14 residues. V was cut by 0 bases and J by 6 bases, with 11 bases left in between. Germline V CDR1 and CDR2: MNHEY, SVGAGI. The CDR3 here is CASSYSGFLDGYTF. The CDR3 DNA reads as TGTGCCAGCAGTTACTCGGGGTTTCTGGATGGCTACACCTTC.